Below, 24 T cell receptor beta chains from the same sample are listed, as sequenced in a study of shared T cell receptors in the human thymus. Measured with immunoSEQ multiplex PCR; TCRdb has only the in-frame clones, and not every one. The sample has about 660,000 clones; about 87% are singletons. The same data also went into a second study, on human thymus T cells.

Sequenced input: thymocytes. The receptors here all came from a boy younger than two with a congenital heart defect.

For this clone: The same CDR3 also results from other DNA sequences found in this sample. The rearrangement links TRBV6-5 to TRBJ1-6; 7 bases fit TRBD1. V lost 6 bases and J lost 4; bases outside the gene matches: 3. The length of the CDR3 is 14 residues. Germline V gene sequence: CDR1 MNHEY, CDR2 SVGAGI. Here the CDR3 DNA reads TGTGCCAGCAGAAGGGGACAGTATAATTCACCCCTCCACTTT. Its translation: CASRRGQYNSPLHF.

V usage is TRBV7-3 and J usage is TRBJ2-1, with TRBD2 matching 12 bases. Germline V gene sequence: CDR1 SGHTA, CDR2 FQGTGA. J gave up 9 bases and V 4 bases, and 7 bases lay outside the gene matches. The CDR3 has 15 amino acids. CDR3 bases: TGTGCCAGCAGCTCTTCTAGCGGGGGGGCCTTTGAGCAGTTCTTC. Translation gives CASSSSSGGAFEQFF.

CDR3 nucleotides: TGTGCCAGCAGGGGGACTAGCGTCGATGAGCAGTTCTTC. It specifies CASRGTSVDEQFF. The chain carries TRBV5-6 and TRBJ2-1, with 10 bases aligning to TRBD2. The V gene's germline CDR1 is SGHDT and CDR2 YYEEEE. The length of the CDR3 is 13 residues. Trimming cost V 5 bases and J 8 bases; bases outside gene matches: 4.

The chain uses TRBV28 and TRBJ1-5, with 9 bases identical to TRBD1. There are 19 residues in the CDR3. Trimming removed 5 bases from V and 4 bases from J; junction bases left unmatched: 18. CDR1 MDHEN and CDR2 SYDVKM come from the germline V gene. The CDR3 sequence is CASSPPGQGTVISNQPQHF. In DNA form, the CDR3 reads TGTGCCAGCAGTCCGCCAGGACAGGGGACGGTAATTTCTAATCAGCCCCAGCATTTT.

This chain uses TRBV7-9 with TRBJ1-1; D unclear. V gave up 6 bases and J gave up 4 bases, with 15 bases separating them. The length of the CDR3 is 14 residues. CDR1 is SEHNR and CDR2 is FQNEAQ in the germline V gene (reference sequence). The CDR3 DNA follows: TGTGCCAGCAGGAACAGATTTGGTGGCACTGAAGCTTTCTTT. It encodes CASRNRFGGTEAFF.

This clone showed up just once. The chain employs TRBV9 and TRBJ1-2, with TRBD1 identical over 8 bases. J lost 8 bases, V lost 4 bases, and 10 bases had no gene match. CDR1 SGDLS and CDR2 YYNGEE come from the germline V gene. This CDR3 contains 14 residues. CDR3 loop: CASSSRTGRGGYTF. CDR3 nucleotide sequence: TGTGCCAGCAGCTCCCGGACAGGGCGTGGAGGCTACACCTTC.

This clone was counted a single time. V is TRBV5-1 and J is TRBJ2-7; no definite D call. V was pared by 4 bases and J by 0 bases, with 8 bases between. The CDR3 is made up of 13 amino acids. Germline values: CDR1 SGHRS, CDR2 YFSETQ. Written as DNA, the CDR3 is TGCGCCAGCAGCCCCTTAAACTCCTACGAGCAGTACTTC. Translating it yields CASSPLNSYEQYF.

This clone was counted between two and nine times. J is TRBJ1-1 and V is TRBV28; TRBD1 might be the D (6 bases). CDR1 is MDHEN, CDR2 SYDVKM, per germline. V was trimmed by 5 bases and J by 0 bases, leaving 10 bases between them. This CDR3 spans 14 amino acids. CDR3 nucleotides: TGTGCCAGCAGTAGACAGGCGTTGAACACTGAAGCTTTCTTT. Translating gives CASSRQALNTEAFF.

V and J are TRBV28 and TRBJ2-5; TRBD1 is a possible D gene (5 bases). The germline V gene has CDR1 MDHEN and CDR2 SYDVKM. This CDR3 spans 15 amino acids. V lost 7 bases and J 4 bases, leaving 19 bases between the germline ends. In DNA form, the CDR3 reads TGTGCCAGCATTAAAGGGGCCCCGCTTCGAGAGACCCAGTACTTC. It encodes CASIKGAPLRETQYF.

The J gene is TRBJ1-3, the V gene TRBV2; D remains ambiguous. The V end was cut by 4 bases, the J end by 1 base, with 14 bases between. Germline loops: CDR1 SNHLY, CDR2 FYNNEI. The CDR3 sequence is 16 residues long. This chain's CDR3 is CASSVARMESGNTIYF. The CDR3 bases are TGTGCCAGCAGTGTCGCCAGGATGGAATCTGGAAACACCATATATTTT. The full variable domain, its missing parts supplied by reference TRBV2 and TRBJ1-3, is EPEVTQTPSHQVTQMGQEVILRCVPISNHLYFYWYRQILGQKVEFLVSFYNNEISEKSEIFDDQFSVERPDGSNFTLKIRSTKLEDSAMYFCASSVARMESGNTIYFGEGSWLTVV.

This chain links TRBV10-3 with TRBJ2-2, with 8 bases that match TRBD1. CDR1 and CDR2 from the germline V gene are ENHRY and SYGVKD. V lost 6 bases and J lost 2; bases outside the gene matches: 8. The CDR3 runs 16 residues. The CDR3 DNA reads TGTGCCATCAGCCGGACAGGGCTTCTTAACACCGGGGAGCTGTTTTTT. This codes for CAISRTGLLNTGELFF.

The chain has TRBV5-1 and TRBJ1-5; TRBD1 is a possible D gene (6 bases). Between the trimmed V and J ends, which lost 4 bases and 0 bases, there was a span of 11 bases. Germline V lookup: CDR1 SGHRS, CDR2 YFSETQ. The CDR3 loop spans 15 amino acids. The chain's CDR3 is CASSISGDSNQPQHF. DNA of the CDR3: TGCGCCAGCAGCATTTCAGGGGATAGCAATCAGCCCCAGCATTTT.

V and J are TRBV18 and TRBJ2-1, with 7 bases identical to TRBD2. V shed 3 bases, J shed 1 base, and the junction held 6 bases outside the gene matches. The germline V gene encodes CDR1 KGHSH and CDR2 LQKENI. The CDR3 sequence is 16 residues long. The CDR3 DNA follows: TGTGCCAGCTCACCCAGCGGGACTTCGTCCTACAATGAGCAGTTCTTC. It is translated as CASSPSGTSSYNEQFF. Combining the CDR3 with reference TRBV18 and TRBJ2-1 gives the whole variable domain NAGVMQNPRHLVRRRGQEARLRCSPMKGHSHVYWYRQLPEEGLKFMVYLQKENIIDESGMPKERFSAEFPKEGPSILRIQQVVRGDSAAYFCASSPSGTSSYNEQFFGPGTRLTVL.

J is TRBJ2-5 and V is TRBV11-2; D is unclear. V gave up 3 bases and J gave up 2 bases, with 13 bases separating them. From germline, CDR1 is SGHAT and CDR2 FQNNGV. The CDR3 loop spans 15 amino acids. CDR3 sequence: CASSFVPHQQETQYF. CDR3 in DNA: TGTGCCAGCAGCTTTGTCCCACACCAGCAAGAGACCCAGTACTTC.

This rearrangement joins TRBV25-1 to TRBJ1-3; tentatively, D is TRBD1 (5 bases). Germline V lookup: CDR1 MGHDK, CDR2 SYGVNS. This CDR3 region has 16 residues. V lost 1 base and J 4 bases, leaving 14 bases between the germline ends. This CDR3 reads CASSELGVKSGNTIYF. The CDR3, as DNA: TGTGCCAGCAGTGAATTAGGGGTAAAATCCGGAAACACCATATATTTT.

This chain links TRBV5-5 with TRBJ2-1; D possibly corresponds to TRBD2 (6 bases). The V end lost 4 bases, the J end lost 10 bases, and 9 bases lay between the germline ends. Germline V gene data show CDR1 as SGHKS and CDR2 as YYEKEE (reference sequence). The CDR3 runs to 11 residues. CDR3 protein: CASSNREEQFF. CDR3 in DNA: TGTGCCAGCAGCAACCGGGAGGAGCAGTTCTTC. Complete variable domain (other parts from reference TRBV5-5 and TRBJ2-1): DAGVTQSPTHLIKTRGQQVTLRCSPISGHKSVSWYQQVLGQGPQFIFQYYEKEERGRGNFPDRFSARQFPNYSSELNVNALLLGDSALYLCASSNREEQFFGPGTRLTVL.

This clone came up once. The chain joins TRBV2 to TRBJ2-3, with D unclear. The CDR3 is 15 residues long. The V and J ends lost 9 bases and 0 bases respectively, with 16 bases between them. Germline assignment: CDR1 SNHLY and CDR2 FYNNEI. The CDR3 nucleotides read TGTGCCAGTCCAGCGACTTTGACTAGCACAGATACGCAGTATTTT. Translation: CASPATLTSTDTQYF.

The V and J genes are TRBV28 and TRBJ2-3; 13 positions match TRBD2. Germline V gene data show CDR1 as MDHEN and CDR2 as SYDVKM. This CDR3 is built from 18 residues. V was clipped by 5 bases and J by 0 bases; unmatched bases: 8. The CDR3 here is CASSVGLAGSSSTDTQYF. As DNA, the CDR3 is TGTGCCAGCAGTGTGGGACTAGCGGGGAGTTCTAGCACAGATACGCAGTATTTT.

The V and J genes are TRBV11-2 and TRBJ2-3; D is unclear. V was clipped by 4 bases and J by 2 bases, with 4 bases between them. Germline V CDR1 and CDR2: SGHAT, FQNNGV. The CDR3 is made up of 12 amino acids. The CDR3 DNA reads TGTGCCAGCAGCTCAAACACAGATACGCAGTATTTT. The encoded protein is CASSSNTDTQYF. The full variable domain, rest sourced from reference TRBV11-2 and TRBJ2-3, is EAGVAQSPRYKIIEKRQSVAFWCNPISGHATLYWYQQILGQGPKLLIQFQNNGVVDDSQLPKDRFSAERLKGVDSTLKIQPAKLEDSAVYLCASSSNTDTQYFGPGTRLTVL.

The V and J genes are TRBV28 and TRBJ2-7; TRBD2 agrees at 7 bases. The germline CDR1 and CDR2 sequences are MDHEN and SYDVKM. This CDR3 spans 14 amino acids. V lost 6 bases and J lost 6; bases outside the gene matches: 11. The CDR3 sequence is CASRAQRVAGEQYF. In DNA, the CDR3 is TGTGCCAGCAGAGCCCAGCGGGTAGCGGGCGAGCAGTACTTC.

CDR3 sequence (DNA): TGTGCCAGCAGTCAGAACCGGGATATTATAAGGGCTGAAGCTTTCTTT. Its translation: CASSQNRDIIRAEAFF. The V call is TRBV9, the J call TRBJ1-1; D remains unclear. V gave up 5 bases and J gave up 6 bases, with 23 bases separating them. The CDR3 is 16 residues long. CDR1 and CDR2 (germline): SGDLS, YYNGEE.

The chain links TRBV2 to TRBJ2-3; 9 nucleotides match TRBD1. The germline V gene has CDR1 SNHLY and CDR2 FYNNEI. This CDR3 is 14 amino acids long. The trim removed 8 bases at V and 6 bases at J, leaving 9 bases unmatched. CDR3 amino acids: CASGQGILVDTQYF. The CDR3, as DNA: TGTGCCAGCGGACAGGGGATTTTGGTTGATACGCAGTATTTT.

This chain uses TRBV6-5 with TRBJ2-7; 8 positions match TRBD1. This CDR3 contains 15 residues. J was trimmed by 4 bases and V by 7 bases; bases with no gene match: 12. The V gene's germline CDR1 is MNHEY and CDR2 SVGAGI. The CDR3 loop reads CASIGRQGTSYEQYF. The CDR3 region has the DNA TGTGCCAGCATAGGCCGACAGGGGACTTCATACGAGCAGTACTTC.

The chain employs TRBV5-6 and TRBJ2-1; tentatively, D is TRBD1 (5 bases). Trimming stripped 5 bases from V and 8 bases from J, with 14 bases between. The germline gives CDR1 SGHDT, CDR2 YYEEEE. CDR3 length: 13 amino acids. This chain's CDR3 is CASSQGDVDEQFF. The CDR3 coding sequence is TGTGCCAGCAGTCAGGGCGACGTGGATGAGCAGTTCTTC.